The rows below give T cell receptor beta chains drawn from one sample of a study of blood T cell repertoires in COVID-19. Clones were sequenced by immunoSEQ multiplex PCR, and TCRdb holds only the in-frame ones, with some missing. This table has hundreds of thousands of clones, less than 85% appearing once. The sample comprised PBMCs or T cells enriched from blood (not recorded which). These receptors originate from a man aged 35 to 55 who had recovered from COVID-19. The CDR3 runs from the conserved cysteine through the conserved F or W. Each record gives: D gene, clone size, J gene, V gene, CDR3 protein, CDR3 DNA. D genes are given only for firm matches. The listing skips clone size in some rows; elsewhere it reads once, few, many or a size class.

>.|once|TRBJ2-7|TRBV3-1/TRBV3-2
CASSQDTGNYEQYF
TGTGCCAGCAGCCAAGATACGGGAAACTACGAGCAGTACTTC
>TRBD2|.|TRBJ2-2|TRBV11-3
CASSLVAGEAGELFF
TGTGCCAGCAGCTTGGTGGCGGGAGAGGCCGGGGAGCTGTTTTTT
>.|.|TRBJ1-3|TRBV4-1
CASSQVVLSGNTIYF
TGCGCCAGCAGCCAAGTAGTCCTCTCTGGAAACACCATATATTTT
>.|.|TRBJ1-4|TRBV2
CASGVEKLFF
TGTGCCTCGGGGGTTGAAAAACTGTTTTTT
>.|.|TRBJ2-1|TRBV21-1
CASSKELVSRWEQFF
TGTGCCAGCAGCAAAGAGCTAGTATCTAGGTGGGAGCAGTTCTTC
>TRBD2|.|TRBJ2-4|TRBV6-6
CASSPTGLAGEIGAKNIQYF
TGTGCCAGCAGCCCCACCGGACTAGCGGGAGAGATAGGAGCCAAAAACATTCAGTACTTC
>.|few|TRBJ1-1|TRBV19
CASSIGGAREAFF
TGTGCCAGTAGTATCGGGGGGGCGCGTGAAGCTTTCTTT
>.|few|TRBJ2-7|TRBV27
CASSLLGGSYEQYF
TGTGCCAGCAGTTTATTAGGCGGGTCCTACGAGCAGTACTTC
>TRBD1|once|TRBJ1-5|TRBV28
CASSLPTGDNQPQHF
TGTGCCAGCAGTTTACCGACAGGGGACAATCAGCCCCAGCATTTT
>.|.|TRBJ1-2|TRBV6-4
CASSDPGTSGYTF
TGTGCCAGCAGTGACCCCGGGACTAGCGGCTACACCTTC
>.|once|TRBJ1-1|TRBV11-2
CASSSQAGGGTEAFF
TGTGCCAGCAGCTCACAGGCCGGCGGGGGCACTGAAGCTTTCTTT
>.|few|TRBJ2-7|TRBV5-1
CASSFSGWNEQYF
TGCGCCAGCAGCTTCTCAGGGTGGAACGAGCAGTACTTC
>.|.|TRBJ2-1|TRBV28
CASSSSGTRDYNEQFF
TGTGCCAGCAGTTCCTCCGGAACTAGGGACTACAATGAGCAGTTCTTC
>TRBD1|.|TRBJ1-2|TRBV5-1
CASSLNTGQEGGYTF
TGCGCCAGCAGCCTCAACACCGGACAGGAAGGCGGCTACACCTTC
>.|.|TRBJ2-7|TRBV14
CASSQDRGASYEQYF
TGTGCCAGCAGCCAAGATCGCGGGGCTTCCTACGAGCAGTACTTC
>.|.|TRBJ2-5|TRBV24-1
CATSDEPGHRTPKTQYF
TGTGCCACCAGTGATGAACCGGGACACCGAACCCCTAAGACCCAGTACTTC
>.|.|TRBJ2-3|TRBV5-5
CAGTQGTGDTQYF
TGTGCCGGCACACAGGGAACCGGAGATACGCAGTATTTT
>.|.|TRBJ2-7|TRBV20-1
CSASVRDFYEQYF
TGCAGTGCTAGTGTCCGGGACTTCTACGAGCAGTACTTC
>.|.|TRBJ2-7|TRBV30
CAWSGRGAYEQYF
TGTGCCTGGAGTGGGCGGGGAGCCTACGAGCAGTACTTC
>.|.|TRBJ1-1|TRBV29-1
CSVGEGRGSGTEAFF
TGCAGCGTCGGGGAAGGGAGGGGTAGTGGCACTGAAGCTTTCTTT
>TRBD2|once|TRBJ2-2|TRBV27
CASSSAGGRFGELFF
TGTGCCAGCAGTTCAGCGGGAGGGCGGTTCGGGGAGCTGTTTTTT
>.|.|TRBJ1-2|TRBV18
CASSPQTGSNYGYTF
TGTGCCAGCTCACCCCAAACAGGGAGCAACTATGGCTACACCTTC
>.|once|TRBJ2-7|TRBV25-1
CASRQGLYEQYF
TGTGCCAGCAGGCAGGGCCTCTACGAGCAGTACTTC
>.|.|TRBJ1-2|TRBV7-9
CASSPSLKQGEDGYTF
TGTGCCAGCAGCCCCTCCCTTAAACAGGGCGAGGATGGCTACACCTTC
>TRBD1|.|TRBJ2-7|TRBV28
CASIQQGEFYEQYF
TGTGCCAGCATTCAACAGGGGGAGTTCTACGAGCAGTACTTC
>TRBD1|.|TRBJ1-5|TRBV30
CAWSSSDRGSNQPQHF
TGTGCCTGGAGTTCTTCGGACAGGGGCAGCAATCAGCCCCAGCATTTT
>.|.|TRBJ2-1|TRBV7-8
CASSLGVEENEQFF
TGTGCCAGCAGCTTAGGGGTAGAGGAGAATGAGCAGTTCTTC
>TRBD1|few|TRBJ1-3|TRBV27
CASSWDRGNTIYF
TGTGCCAGCAGTTGGGACAGAGGAAACACCATATATTTT
>.|once|TRBJ1-5|TRBV27
CASSVGASNQPQHF
TGTGCCAGCAGTGTGGGGGCGTCCAATCAGCCCCAGCATTTT
>.|once|TRBJ1-2|TRBV5-8
CASSGSGNYGYTF
TGTGCCAGCAGCGGGTCAGGGAACTATGGCTACACCTTC
>TRBD2|.|TRBJ2-1|TRBV6-5
CASSYSSAGDEQFF
TGTGCCAGCAGTTACTCGTCCGCGGGGGATGAGCAGTTCTTC
>.|.|TRBJ2-7|TRBV10-1
CASSDPPGIYEQYF
TGCGCCAGCAGTGACCCTCCAGGAATCTACGAGCAGTACTTC